This T cell receptor beta chain was observed in a study of blood T cells in healthy people across ages. Points from the study as a whole: Relative to aged donors, long-lived donors carried more naive CD4+ cells and displayed higher diversity. PBMC samples, being unsorted, prevented any conclusive comparison of naive and antigen-experienced cells.

This clonotype came up many times. Its antigen is unidentified. Germline V gene sequence: CDR1 LNHNV, CDR2 YYDKDF (reference sequence). Trimming pared 0 bases from V and 5 bases from J, leaving 17 bases between. There are 16 residues in the CDR3. PCR was performed a second time for about 7 to 11 cycles using a sample-barcoded 5' primer and a J-beta primer mix. TCRdb reanalysed the 5' RACE reads using MiXCR and keeps one entry per CDR3 protein. The sample consists of about 1,500,000 distinct CDR3 sequences, 28% of them appearing once. Sequencing was done on a sample of blood. V usage is TRBV15 and J usage is TRBJ2-7, with a possible D match to TRBD2 (6 bases). This clonotype was obtained from a woman between 25 and 40 years old in good health. CDR3 DNA: TGTGCCACCAGCAGAGAGGGTGGCGGGATAAAGAACGAGCAGTACTTC. Residues: CATSREGGGIKNEQYF.